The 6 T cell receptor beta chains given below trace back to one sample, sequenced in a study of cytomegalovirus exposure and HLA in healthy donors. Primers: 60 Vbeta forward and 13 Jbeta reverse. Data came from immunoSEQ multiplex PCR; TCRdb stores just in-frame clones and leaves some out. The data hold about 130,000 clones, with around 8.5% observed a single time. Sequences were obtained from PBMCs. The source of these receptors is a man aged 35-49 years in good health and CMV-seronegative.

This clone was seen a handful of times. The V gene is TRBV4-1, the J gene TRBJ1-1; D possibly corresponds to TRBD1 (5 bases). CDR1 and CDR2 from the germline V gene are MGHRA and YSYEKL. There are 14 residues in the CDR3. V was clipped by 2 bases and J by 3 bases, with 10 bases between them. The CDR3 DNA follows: TGCGCCAGCAGCCAAAATCCAGGGTACACTGAAGCTTTCTTT. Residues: CASSQNPGYTEAFF.

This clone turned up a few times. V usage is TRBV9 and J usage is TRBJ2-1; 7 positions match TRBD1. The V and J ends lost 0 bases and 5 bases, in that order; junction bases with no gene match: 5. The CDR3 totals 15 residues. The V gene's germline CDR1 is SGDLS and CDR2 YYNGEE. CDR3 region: CASSVAGTVNNEQFF. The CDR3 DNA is TGTGCCAGCAGCGTAGCCGGGACAGTGAACAATGAGCAGTTCTTC.

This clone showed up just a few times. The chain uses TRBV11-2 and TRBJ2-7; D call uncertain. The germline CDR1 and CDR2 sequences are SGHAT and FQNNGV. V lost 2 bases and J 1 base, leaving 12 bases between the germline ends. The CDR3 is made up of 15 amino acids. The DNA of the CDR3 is TGTGCCAGCAGCTTATCGATGGGCCCATCCTACGAGCAGTACTTC. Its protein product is CASSLSMGPSYEQYF.

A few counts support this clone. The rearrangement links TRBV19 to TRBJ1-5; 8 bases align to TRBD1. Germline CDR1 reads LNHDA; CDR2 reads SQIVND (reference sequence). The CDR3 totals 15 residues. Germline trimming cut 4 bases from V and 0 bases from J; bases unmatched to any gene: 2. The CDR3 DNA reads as TGTGCCAGTAGTAAGGACAGGGATAGCAATCAGCCCCAGCATTTT. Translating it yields CASSKDRDSNQPQHF.

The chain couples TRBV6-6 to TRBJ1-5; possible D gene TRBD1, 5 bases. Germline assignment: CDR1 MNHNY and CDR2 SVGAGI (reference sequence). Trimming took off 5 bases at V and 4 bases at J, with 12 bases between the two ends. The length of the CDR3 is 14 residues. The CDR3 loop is CASSPQRGNQPQHF. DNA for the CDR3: TGTGCCAGCAGTCCCCAGCGGGGGAATCAGCCCCAGCATTTT.

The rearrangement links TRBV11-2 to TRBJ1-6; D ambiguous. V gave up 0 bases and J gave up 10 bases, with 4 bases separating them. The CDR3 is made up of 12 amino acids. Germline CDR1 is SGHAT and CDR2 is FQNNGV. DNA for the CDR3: TGTGCCAGCAGCTTAGAACTCTCACCCCTCCACTTT. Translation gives CASSLELSPLHF.